This T cell receptor beta chain was retrieved from a study of blood T cells in healthy people across ages (dated by TCRdb to 2013 to 2016). About the study as a whole: In model experiments, template switching captured roughly one uniquely barcoded TCR beta cDNA molecule for every two T cells. Age-related changes in TCR beta repertoire diversity were measured in the study by deep sequencing normalized with unique cDNA molecular identifiers. The donors were divided into four age groups: young (average about 16 years), middle-aged (roughly 42), aged (approximately 59) and long-lived (more than 75). The study analyzed two additional independent replicas of 1 million unique cDNA reads from the same blood draw for two donors, one aged 18 to 30 and one aged 80 or older.

Library method: 5' RACE. Sequenced using an Illumina HiSeq 2500. A second 7 to 11 cycle PCR used a sample-barcoded 5' primer and a J-beta primer mix. A unique molecular identifier was introduced onto each TCR beta cDNA molecule by a template-switch 5' adaptor carrying 12 random nucleotides. Each sample yielded at least 2.5 million CDR3-containing paired-end reads. First-strand cDNA was synthesized from all RNA with the Mint cDNA synthesis kit, primed by a TRBC-specific oligonucleotide. After uracil-DNA glycosylase treatment, a first 18-cycle PCR used universal primers M1SS and BC2_uni_R on all cDNA. On the authors' methods: For normalization, 1 million high-quality reads were randomly selected from each sample, with every read carrying a distinct molecular identifier. Instead of being binned into consensus sequences, reads with shared molecular identifiers were discarded. MiTCR, with a Q25 quality threshold and the strictest error-elimination algorithm, was used for CDR3 identification, clonotype clustering and error correction. A nonparametric unseen species model with Euler transformation was used to estimate lower-bound total TCR beta diversity. The public reads were quality trimmed at Q25 with fastp and then assembled into clones with MiXCR by TCRdb, keeping productive beta chains. Each CDR3 protein appears once, grouped with its most common genes and DNA. TCRdb, not the authors, supplied the V and J calls. This sample is represented by over a million distinct CDR3 sequences; around 25% of them were singletons. About 0.8% of the sample is taken by the ten largest.

On the study overall, not on this receptor specifically: Total diversity estimates from one million sequenced T cells were considered lower bounds and underestimates. Observed TCR beta diversity per million T cells fell roughly linearly with age, and a significant reduction was already apparent by age roughly 40. Because donor CMV infection status was unknown, age-related changes in expanded clonotypes were potentially confounded. Compared with the aged group, more naive CD4+ T cells, fewer expanded clones and increased TCR diversity were shown by the long-lived group, suggesting age selection. A strong correlation was found between observed TCR beta diversity and the percentage of naive T cells measured by flow cytometry. Since profiling was done on bulk unsorted PBMCs, naive and antigen-experienced compartments could not be conclusively compared.

The donors were roughly 39 Caucasian individuals from Russia, aged about 6 to 95 years, who were systemically healthy. Approximately 11 milliliters of peripheral blood were drawn from each donor into EDTA-treated Vacutainer tubes. PBMCs were isolated by Ficoll-Paque density-gradient centrifugation, with at least 7 million obtained per sample. Total RNA, at least 5 micrograms per sample, was extracted from PBMCs with Trizol reagent. For every donor, flow cytometry on a PBMC aliquot measured the percentage of naive CD45RAhigh/CD27high T cells. This clonotype has just a few counts. Its antigen has not been determined. Base qualities are not recorded, but no much larger clone differs from it by a single base. Including the terminal cysteine and phenylalanine, the CDR3 comprises 16 residues. The retained sequence is limited to the CDR3, 48 bases, with the frame set at the first base. CDR1 is given as LGHDT and CDR2 as YNNKEL, both from the germline V gene (reference sequence). Here V drops 0 bases and J drops 6 bases, and the junction holds 8 bases not matched to any gene.

The same sample was also used in a study of T cells of mothers and their children. Reported in the second study: Nine systemically healthy Caucasian individuals served as donors, namely three mothers together with their six children. cDNA synthesis used all of the extracted RNA, with roughly 1.6 ug of RNA in each 15 ul reaction. In the second PCR, the M1S primer introduced both the sample barcodes and 2-4 random nucleotides. Over 9.5 million TCR beta CDR3 reads were obtained for each mother, and 2.5 million to 3 million reads were obtained for each child. TCR recombination output is similarly shaped by thymic selection in related and unrelated pairs, with a minor effect exerted by inherited differences. Normalized repertoire overlap was always slightly but never significantly higher in related than unrelated mother-child pairs. Persistent microchimeric T cell clones were not detected, at a sensitivity of 85 to 100 clones per million clonotypes. In the study, deep NGS was used to compare the TCR beta repertoires of mothers and children, and features distinguishing related mother-child pairs from unrelated individuals were sought. On average, the children were roughly 11 +/- 4 years old, while the mothers were approximately 40 +/- 4 years old. After adapter ligation was performed with NEBNext reagents, the libraries were sequenced on an Illumina HiSeq 2000 with 100+100 nt paired-end reads. Mother and child libraries were prepared a month apart and sequenced in separate runs to prevent cross-contamination. For each donor, between roughly 450,000 and 2,200,000 distinct TCR beta clonotypes were identified. Naive TCR beta clonotypes were estimated from low-frequency clonotypes matched to each donor's FACS-determined naive share, without sorting.

The source material was blood. The rearranged segments are TRBV3-1 and TRBJ2-4; 7 central bases correspond to TRBD1. This TCR derives from a girl aged 2 to 10 in good health. For the CDR3, the sequence is CASSQEAGQELNIQYF. The DNA reads as follows: TGTGCCAGCAGCCAAGAGGCTGGACAGGAGTTAAACATTCAGTACTTC.